This T cell receptor (beta chain) was recorded in a study of cytomegalovirus exposure and HLA in healthy donors. The CDR3 has 15 residues. Germline V gives CDR1 MDHEN, CDR2 SYDVKM. The V end was cut by 7 bases, the J end by 7 bases, with 17 bases between. Findings and caveats of the study: Links to common viral pathogens appeared, in a later analysis, for several of the most significant clusters.

About this clone itself: Its antigen is not identified.

These donors counted as nominally healthy when sampled, but unrecorded immune exposures were likely. It was with 60 Vbeta and 13 Jbeta primers that the PCR ran. Method: immunoSEQ multiplex PCR; TCRdb's copy keeps in-frame clones and lacks some. This sample has 150,000 to 200,000 clones, with roughly 60% found just once. The receptor comes from a man aged 35 to 55 in good health and CMV-seronegative. Sequenced: PBMCs. V and J are TRBV28 and TRBJ1-6; D is unclear. CDR3 loop: CASTLALEGNSPLHF. CDR3 in DNA: TGTGCCAGCACCCTGGCCCTAGAAGGAAATTCACCCCTCCACTTT.